One and the same sample provided the 24 T cell receptor beta chains below, sequenced in a study of cytomegalovirus exposure and HLA in healthy donors. The PCR had 60 Vbeta and 13 Jbeta primers. The protocol was immunoSEQ multiplex PCR, while the TCRdb copy is restricted to in-frame clones and leaves out a portion. This sample's table reports approximately 150,000 clones. The material sequenced was PBMCs. The receptor source for this set is a woman in her forties or fifties in good health and CMV-seronegative.

V gene TRBV27 combines with J gene TRBJ2-7; 7 bases are a match to TRBD2. The CDR3 consists of 15 residues. CDR1 is MNHEY, CDR2 SMNVEV, per germline (reference sequence). V shed 5 bases, J shed 3 bases, and the junction held 10 bases outside the gene matches. The CDR3 DNA is TGTGCCAGCAGTCCCGGGACTATCCCCAACTACGAGCAGTACTTC. Its protein is CASSPGTIPNYEQYF.

The gene calls are TRBV7-3 and TRBJ2-7; D possibly corresponds to TRBD2 (5 bases). CDR3 size: 13 residues. Trimming took 4 bases from V and 4 from J, leaving 11 bases between them. Germline V lookup: CDR1 SGHTA, CDR2 FQGTGA. The CDR3 here is CASSSHAGYEQYF. The CDR3 bases are TGTGCCAGCAGCTCCCATGCGGGTTACGAGCAGTACTTC.

The chain is built from TRBV11-3 and TRBJ2-1; D is undetermined. With 5 bases removed from V and 6 bases from J, the gap between germline ends came to 8 bases. This CDR3 region has 12 residues. The germline V gene has CDR1 SGHNT and CDR2 YENEEA. CDR3 sequence: CASSNAGNEQFF. The CDR3 bases are TGTGCCAGCAGCAACGCAGGCAATGAGCAGTTCTTC.

The rearrangement links TRBV13 to TRBJ2-4, with a tentative D call TRBD1 (6 bases). This CDR3 spans 14 amino acids. The germline V and J ends were trimmed by 6 bases and 6 bases, with 15 bases remaining between them. Looked up from germline, CDR1 is PRHDT and CDR2 is FYEKMQ (reference sequence). CDR3 loop: CASRSQGGGNIQYF. CDR3 DNA sequence: TGTGCCAGCAGGTCTCAAGGGGGTGGAAACATTCAGTACTTC. The full variable domain, completed using reference TRBV13 and TRBJ2-4, is AAGVIQSPRHLIKEKRETATLKCYPIPRHDTVYWYQQGPGQDPQFLISFYEKMQSDKGSIPDRFSAQQFSDYHSELNMSSLELGDSALYFCASRSQGGGNIQYFGAGTRLSVL.

This chain uses TRBV5-6 with TRBJ2-7, with 9 positions matching TRBD1. The CDR3 contains 17 residues. V lost 4 bases to trimming and J lost 5 bases; unmatched junction nucleotides: 16. Germline values: CDR1 SGHDT, CDR2 YYEEEE. The CDR3 loop is CASSLGQGRGRGHEQYF. CDR3 bases: TGTGCCAGCAGCCTCGGACAGGGGCGAGGGAGAGGACACGAGCAGTACTTC.

In the case of this clone: Mismatch with germline at one junction end may stem from a read error. V usage is TRBV5-6 and J usage is TRBJ1-4; D unclear. Per the germline V gene, CDR1 is SGHDT and CDR2 is YYEEEE. The CDR3 consists of 13 residues. As DNA, the CDR3 is TGTGCCACCAGCAAGGACTTAAATGAAAAACTGTTTTTT. Encoded protein: CATSKDLNEKLFF.

The rearrangement joins TRBV5-1 to TRBJ1-1, with 8 bases matching TRBD1. The CDR3 runs 14 residues. The V segment lost 0 bases and the J segment 7 bases; nucleotides outside the gene matches: 5. Germline V lookup: CDR1 SGHRS, CDR2 YFSETQ. In DNA form, the CDR3 reads TGCGCCAGCAGCTTGGGGCAGGGGGCGGTTGAAGCTTTCTTT. It encodes CASSLGQGAVEAFF.

This rearrangement joins TRBV30 to TRBJ1-6; tentative D call: TRBD1 (6 bases). Trimming cost V 7 bases and J 0 bases, with 10 bases left between them. Germline assignment: CDR1 GTSNPN and CDR2 SVGIG (reference sequence). This CDR3 contains 14 residues. The CDR3 nucleotides read TGTGCCTTTACAGGGAGCTCCTATAATTCACCCCTCCACTTT. Amino acids: CAFTGSSYNSPLHF. Drawing the rest from reference TRBV30 and TRBJ1-6, the complete variable domain is SQTIHQWPATLVQPVGSPLSLECTVEGTSNPNLYWYRQAAGRGLQLLFYSVGIGQISSEVPQNLSASRPQDRQFILSSKKLLLSDSGFYLCAFTGSSYNSPLHFGNGTRLTVT.

The rearrangement uses TRBV7-9 and TRBJ2-1; unclear D gene. From germline, CDR1 is SEHNR and CDR2 FQNEAQ (reference sequence). The V end was cut by 1 base, the J end by 6 bases, with 10 bases between. This CDR3 comprises 14 residues. The CDR3, as DNA: TGTGCCAGCAGCTTAGAATTGAGAGGCAATGAGCAGTTCTTC. It codes for CASSLELRGNEQFF. Full variable domain (remainder filled in from reference TRBV7-9 and TRBJ2-1): DTGVSQNPRHKITKRGQNVTFRCDPISEHNRLYWYRQTLGQGPEFLTYFQNEAQLEKSRLLSDRFSAERPKGSFSTLEIQRTEQGDSAMYLCASSLELRGNEQFFGPGTRLTVL.

V is TRBV4-3 and J is TRBJ2-1, with TRBD2 matching over 13 bases. The germline V gene has CDR1 LGHNA and CDR2 YSLEER. This CDR3 spans 18 amino acids. The junction had 7 bases not matched to a gene; V was cut back by 0 bases and J by 5 bases. The DNA for the CDR3 is TGCGCCAGCAGCCAAGATTCCGCGACTAGCGGGGGGAACAATGAGCAGTTCTTC. Translation gives CASSQDSATSGGNNEQFF.

CDR3: CASTPGDSPPLYEQYF. The CDR3 DNA reads TGTGCCAGCACCCCAGGAGACAGTCCCCCTCTCTACGAGCAGTACTTC. The chain has TRBV9 and TRBJ2-7, with D perhaps TRBD1 (5 bases). From germline, CDR1 is SGDLS and CDR2 YYNGEE. The CDR3 runs 16 residues. V lost 6 bases, J lost 3 bases, and 22 bases lay in between.

The V gene is TRBV27, the J gene TRBJ2-7, with a possible D match to TRBD2 (6 bases). The V end lost 3 bases, the J end lost 0 bases, and 12 bases lay between the germline ends. This CDR3 comprises 15 residues. Germline CDR1 MNHEY, CDR2 SMNVEV (reference sequence). CDR3 region: CASSLAGLDSYEQYF. CDR3 DNA sequence: TGTGCCAGCAGTTTGGCGGGACTTGACTCCTACGAGCAGTACTTC.

The gene calls are TRBV29-1 and TRBJ2-2; tentatively, D is TRBD2 (5 bases). CDR1 and CDR2 (germline): SQVTM, ANQGSEA. V was shortened by 3 bases and J by 5 bases, with 10 bases between the two germline ends. This CDR3 has 13 amino acids. DNA of the CDR3: TGCAGCGTTGATCACCCGGGGACCGGGGAGCTGTTTTTT. Translating gives CSVDHPGTGELFF.

The rearrangement joins TRBV9 to TRBJ1-6; the match to TRBD1 covers 9 bases. V shed 3 bases and J 17 bases; nucleotides not matched to a gene: 15. The CDR3 is made up of 15 amino acids. The germline CDR1 and CDR2 sequences are SGDLS and YYNGEE. CDR3 residues: CASSDAKTGQGRVHF. Here the CDR3 DNA reads TGTGCCAGCAGCGACGCGAAGACAGGACAGGGGAGGGTCCACTTT.

The gene calls are TRBV5-1 and TRBJ2-2; 7 positions match TRBD1. Germline V gene data show CDR1 as SGHRS and CDR2 as YFSETQ. Losses at the gene ends were 4 bases for V and 2 bases for J; bases not matched to a gene: 5. The CDR3 totals 15 residues. In DNA, the CDR3 is TGCGCCAGCAGCCATGACAGGGCTAACACCGGGGAGCTGTTTTTT. Protein product: CASSHDRANTGELFF. Full variable domain (remainder filled in from reference TRBV5-1 and TRBJ2-2): KAGVTQTPRYLIKTRGQQVTLSCSPISGHRSVSWYQQTPGQGLQFLFEYFSETQRNKGNFPGRFSGRQFSNSRSEMNVSTLELGDSALYLCASSHDRANTGELFFGEGSRLTVL.

J is TRBJ2-5 and V is TRBV4-2; the match to TRBD1 covers 7 bases. CDR1 and CDR2 from the germline V gene are LGHNA and YNFKEQ. This CDR3 is 15 amino acids long. J was trimmed by 5 bases and V by 0 bases; bases with no gene match: 6. CDR3: CASSQEPTGYETQYF. The DNA for the CDR3 is TGTGCCAGCAGCCAAGAACCGACAGGGTATGAGACCCAGTACTTC.

The V call is TRBV27, the J call TRBJ2-7, with 15 bases fitting TRBD2. Germline lookup yields CDR1 MNHEY and CDR2 SMNVEV (reference sequence). The CDR3 totals 18 residues. J lost 2 bases, V lost 2 bases, and 7 bases had no gene match. The chain's CDR3 is CASSLGGLAGGRPYEQYF. CDR3 nucleotides: TGTGCCAGCAGTTTAGGGGGACTAGCGGGGGGTCGTCCCTACGAGCAGTACTTC.

DNA for the CDR3: TGTGCCTGGGAGTCGCGCCTCCACACAGATACGCAGTATTTT. Its protein product is CAWESRLHTDTQYF. The chain uses TRBV30 and TRBJ2-3; D unclear. V lost 5 bases, J lost 2 bases, and 14 bases lay in between. Germline V gene sequence: CDR1 GTSNPN, CDR2 SVGIG (reference sequence). This CDR3 is built from 14 residues.

The chain employs TRBV11-3 and TRBJ2-5; D gene unclear. V was cut by 3 bases and J by 2 bases, with 7 bases left in between. Germline values: CDR1 SGHNT, CDR2 YENEEA. The CDR3 contains 13 residues. As DNA, the CDR3 is TGTGCCAGCAGCTTGAGGTTACAAGAGACCCAGTACTTC. Its translation: CASSLRLQETQYF.

The chain is built from TRBV15 and TRBJ1-6; TRBD1 might be the D (6 bases). The CDR3 sequence is 14 residues long. The germline V gene encodes CDR1 LNHNV and CDR2 YYDKDF (reference sequence). V lost 5 bases, J lost 9 bases, and 14 bases lay in between. DNA for the CDR3: TGTGCCACCAGCTCCCTACAGGGTAGTTCACCCCTCCACTTT. Its protein product is CATSSLQGSSPLHF.

The chain uses TRBV27 and TRBJ1-2; D might be TRBD1 (6 bases). Germline assignment: CDR1 MNHEY and CDR2 SMNVEV (reference sequence). This CDR3 has 14 residues. The V end lost 6 bases, the J end lost 5 bases, and 16 bases lay between the germline ends. In DNA, the CDR3 is TGTGCCAGCAGCAATTTACAGGGCTGGTATGGCTACACCTTC. Its protein product is CASSNLQGWYGYTF.

The rearrangement links TRBV30 to TRBJ2-7; 9 bases fit TRBD1. Germline V gives CDR1 GTSNPN, CDR2 SVGIG (reference sequence). The CDR3 is 15 residues long. The ends lost 3 bases at V and 1 base at J; junction bases unmatched: 7. CDR3 in DNA: TGTGCCTGGAGGGGGGACAGGGCAGGGTCCTACGAGCAGTACTTC. Translating gives CAWRGDRAGSYEQYF. Full variable domain (outside the CDR3, taken from reference TRBV30 and TRBJ2-7): SQTIHQWPATLVQPVGSPLSLECTVEGTSNPNLYWYRQAAGRGLQLLFYSVGIGQISSEVPQNLSASRPQDRQFILSSKKLLLSDSGFYLCAWRGDRAGSYEQYFGPGTRLTVT.

This CDR3 reads CASSPGTRQDEQFF. DNA of the CDR3: TGTGCCAGCAGTCCCGGGACTAGGCAGGATGAGCAGTTCTTC. The rearrangement links TRBV28 to TRBJ2-1; 8 bases match TRBD2. Germline loops: CDR1 MDHEN, CDR2 SYDVKM. V lost 5 bases and J lost 8; bases outside the gene matches: 8. The CDR3 is made up of 14 amino acids.

The chain combines TRBV7-2 with TRBJ2-2; 8 bases line up with TRBD2. Trimming took 5 bases from V and 1 from J; bases not matched to a gene: 6. Germline CDR1 reads SGHTA; CDR2 reads FQGNSA. The CDR3 contains 16 residues. In DNA form, the CDR3 reads TGTGCCAGCAGCCCACCAAGCGGGAGGAACACCGGGGAGCTGTTTTTT. Protein sequence: CASSPPSGRNTGELFF.